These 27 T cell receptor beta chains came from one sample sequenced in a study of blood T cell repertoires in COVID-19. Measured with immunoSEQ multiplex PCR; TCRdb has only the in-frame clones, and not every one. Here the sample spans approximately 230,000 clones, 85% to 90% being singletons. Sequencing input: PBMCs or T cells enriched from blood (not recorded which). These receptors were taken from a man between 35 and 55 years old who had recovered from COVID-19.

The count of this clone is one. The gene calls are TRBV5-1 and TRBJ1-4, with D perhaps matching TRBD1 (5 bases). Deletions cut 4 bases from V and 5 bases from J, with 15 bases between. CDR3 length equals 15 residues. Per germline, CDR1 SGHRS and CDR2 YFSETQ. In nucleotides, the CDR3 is TGCGCCAGCAGCCCGGACTTGGGGGGGAATGAAAAACTGTTTTTT. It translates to CASSPDLGGNEKLFF.

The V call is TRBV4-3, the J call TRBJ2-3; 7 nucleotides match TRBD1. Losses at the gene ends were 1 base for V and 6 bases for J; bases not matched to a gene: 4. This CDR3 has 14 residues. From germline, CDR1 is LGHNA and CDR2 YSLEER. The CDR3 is CASSQVPDRDTQYF. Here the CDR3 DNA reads TGCGCCAGCAGCCAAGTTCCGGACAGGGATACGCAGTATTTT.

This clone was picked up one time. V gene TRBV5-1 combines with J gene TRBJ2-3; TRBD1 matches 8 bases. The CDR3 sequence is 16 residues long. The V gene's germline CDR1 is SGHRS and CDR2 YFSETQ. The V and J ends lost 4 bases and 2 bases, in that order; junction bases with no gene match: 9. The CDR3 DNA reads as TGCGCCAGCAGCAGAGACGGACAGGGAGACACAGATACGCAGTATTTT. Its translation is CASSRDGQGDTDTQYF.

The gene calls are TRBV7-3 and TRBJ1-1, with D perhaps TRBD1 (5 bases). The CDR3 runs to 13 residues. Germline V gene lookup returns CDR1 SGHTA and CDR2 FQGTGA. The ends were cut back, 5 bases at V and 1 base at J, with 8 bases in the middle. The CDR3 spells CASSTDTNTEAFF. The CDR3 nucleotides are TGTGCCAGCAGCACGGACACGAACACTGAAGCTTTCTTT.

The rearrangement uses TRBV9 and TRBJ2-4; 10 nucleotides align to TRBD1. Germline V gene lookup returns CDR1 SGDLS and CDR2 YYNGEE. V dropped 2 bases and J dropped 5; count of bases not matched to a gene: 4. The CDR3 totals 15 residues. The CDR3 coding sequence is TGTGCCAGCAGCGTGGGGACAGGGGTTGAAAACATTCAGTACTTC. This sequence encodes CASSVGTGVENIQYF.

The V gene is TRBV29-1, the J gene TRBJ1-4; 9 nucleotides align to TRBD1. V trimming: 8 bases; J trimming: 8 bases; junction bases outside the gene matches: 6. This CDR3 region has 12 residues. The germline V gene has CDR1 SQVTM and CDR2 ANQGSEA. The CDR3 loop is CSLRTGEEKLFF. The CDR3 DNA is TGCAGCCTCAGGACAGGGGAGGAAAAACTGTTTTTT. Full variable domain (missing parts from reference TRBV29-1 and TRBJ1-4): SAVISQKPSRDICQRGTSLTIQCQVDSQVTMMFWYRQQPGQSLTLIATANQGSEATYESGFVIDKFPISRPNLTFSTLTVSNMSPEDSSIYLCSLRTGEEKLFFGSGTQLSVL.

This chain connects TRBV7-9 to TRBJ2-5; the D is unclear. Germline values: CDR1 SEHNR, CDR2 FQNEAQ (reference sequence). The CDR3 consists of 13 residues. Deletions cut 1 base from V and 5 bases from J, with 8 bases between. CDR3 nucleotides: TGTGCCAGCAGCTTAGGTACGCGGGAGACCCAGTACTTC. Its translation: CASSLGTRETQYF.

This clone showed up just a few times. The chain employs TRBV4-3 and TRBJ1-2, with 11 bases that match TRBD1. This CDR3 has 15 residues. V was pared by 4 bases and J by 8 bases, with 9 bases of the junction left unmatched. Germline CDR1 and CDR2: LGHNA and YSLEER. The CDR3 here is CASSRKWTGGQGYTF. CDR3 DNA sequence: TGCGCCAGCAGCCGGAAGTGGACAGGGGGCCAAGGCTACACCTTC.

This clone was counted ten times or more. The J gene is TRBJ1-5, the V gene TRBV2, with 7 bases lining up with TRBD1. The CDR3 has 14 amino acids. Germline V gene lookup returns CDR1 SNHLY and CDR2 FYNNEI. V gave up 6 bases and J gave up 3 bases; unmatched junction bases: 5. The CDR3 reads CASSQGGNNQPQHF. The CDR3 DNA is TGTGCCAGCAGCCAGGGGGGCAACAATCAGCCCCAGCATTTT.

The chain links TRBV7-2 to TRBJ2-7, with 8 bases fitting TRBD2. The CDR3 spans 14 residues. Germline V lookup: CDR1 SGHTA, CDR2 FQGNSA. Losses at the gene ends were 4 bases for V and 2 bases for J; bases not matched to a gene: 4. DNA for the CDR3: TGTGCCAGCAGCTCAGCGGGAGAGGCCTACGAGCAGTACTTC. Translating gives CASSSAGEAYEQYF.

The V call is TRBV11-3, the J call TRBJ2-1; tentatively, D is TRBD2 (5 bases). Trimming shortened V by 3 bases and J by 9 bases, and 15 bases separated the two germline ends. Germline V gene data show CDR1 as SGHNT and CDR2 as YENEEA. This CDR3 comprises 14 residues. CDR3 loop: CASSFSTVASEQFF. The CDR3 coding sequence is TGTGCCAGCAGCTTCTCTACAGTAGCGAGTGAGCAGTTCTTC. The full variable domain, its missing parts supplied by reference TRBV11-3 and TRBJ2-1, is EAGVVQSPRYKIIEKKQPVAFWCNPISGHNTLYWYLQNLGQGPELLIRYENEEAVDDSQLPKDRFSAERLKGVDSTLKIQPAELGDSAVYLCASSFSTVASEQFFGPGTRLTVL.

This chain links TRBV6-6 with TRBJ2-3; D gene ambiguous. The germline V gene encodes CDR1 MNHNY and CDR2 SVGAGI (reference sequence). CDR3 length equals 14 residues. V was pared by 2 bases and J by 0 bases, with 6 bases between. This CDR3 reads CASSYRTSTDTQYF. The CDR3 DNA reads TGTGCCAGCAGTTACCGAACTAGCACAGATACGCAGTATTTT.

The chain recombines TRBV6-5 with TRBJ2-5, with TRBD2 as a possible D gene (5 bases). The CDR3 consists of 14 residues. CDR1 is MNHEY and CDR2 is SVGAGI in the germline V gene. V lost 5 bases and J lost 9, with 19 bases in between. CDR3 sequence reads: CASSLSPGIPAQYF. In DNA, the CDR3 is TGTGCCAGCAGTCTCTCACCCGGGATACCGGCCCAGTACTTC.

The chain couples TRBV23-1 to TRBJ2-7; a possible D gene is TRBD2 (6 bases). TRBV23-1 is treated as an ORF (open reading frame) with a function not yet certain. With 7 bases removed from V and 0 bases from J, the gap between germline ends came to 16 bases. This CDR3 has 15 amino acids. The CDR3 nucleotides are TGCGCCAGCAAGCCGGGAGCCCTTAGCTCCTACGAGCAGTACTTC. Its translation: CASKPGALSSYEQYF.

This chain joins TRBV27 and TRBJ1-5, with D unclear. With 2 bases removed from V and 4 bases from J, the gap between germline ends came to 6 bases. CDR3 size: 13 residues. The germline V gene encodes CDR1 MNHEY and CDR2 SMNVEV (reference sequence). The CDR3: CASSLAGNQPQHF. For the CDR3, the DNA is TGTGCCAGCAGTTTAGCGGGGAATCAGCCCCAGCATTTT.

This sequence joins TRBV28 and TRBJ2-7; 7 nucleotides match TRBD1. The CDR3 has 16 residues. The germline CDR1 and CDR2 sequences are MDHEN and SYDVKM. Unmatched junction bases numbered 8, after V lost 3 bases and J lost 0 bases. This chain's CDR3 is CASSFLTGALSYEQYF. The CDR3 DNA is TGTGCCAGCAGTTTCCTAACAGGGGCCCTCTCCTACGAGCAGTACTTC.

CDR3 bases: TGTGCCAGCAGCTTAACTAGCGGGCCAAACAATGAGCAGTTCTTC. Protein sequence: CASSLTSGPNNEQFF. V and J are TRBV5-6 and TRBJ2-1, with 9 bases aligning to TRBD2. J gave up 5 bases and V 2 bases, and 5 bases lay outside the gene matches. The germline CDR1 and CDR2 sequences are SGHDT and YYEEEE. There are 15 residues in the CDR3.

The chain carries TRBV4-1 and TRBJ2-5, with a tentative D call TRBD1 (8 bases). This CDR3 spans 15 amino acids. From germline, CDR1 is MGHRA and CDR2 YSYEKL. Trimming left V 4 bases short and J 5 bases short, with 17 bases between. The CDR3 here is CASSRERGDRETQYF. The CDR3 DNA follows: TGCGCCAGCAGCCGTGAACGGGGGGACAGGGAGACCCAGTACTTC.

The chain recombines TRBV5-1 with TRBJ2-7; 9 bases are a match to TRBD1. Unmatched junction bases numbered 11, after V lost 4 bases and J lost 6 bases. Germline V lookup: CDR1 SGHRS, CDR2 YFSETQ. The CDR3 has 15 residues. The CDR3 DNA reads TGCGCCAGCAGCGGTACCGGGACAGGGCTCACCGAGCAGTACTTC. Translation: CASSGTGTGLTEQYF.

In nucleotides, the CDR3 is TGCGCCAGGATGGAAGTCGGGACAGCTAATTCACCCCTCCACTTT. Amino acids: CARMEVGTANSPLHF. V is TRBV5-1 and J is TRBJ1-6; 7 nucleotides align to TRBD1. Germline CDR1 SGHRS, CDR2 YFSETQ. This CDR3 is 15 amino acids long. Unmatched junction bases numbered 11, after V lost 8 bases and J lost 6 bases.

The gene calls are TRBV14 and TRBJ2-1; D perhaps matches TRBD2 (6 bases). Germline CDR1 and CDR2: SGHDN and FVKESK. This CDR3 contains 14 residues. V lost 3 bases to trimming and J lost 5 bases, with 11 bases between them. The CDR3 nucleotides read TGTGCCAGCAGCCAGTTAGCGGACCACAATGAGCAGTTCTTC. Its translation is CASSQLADHNEQFF.

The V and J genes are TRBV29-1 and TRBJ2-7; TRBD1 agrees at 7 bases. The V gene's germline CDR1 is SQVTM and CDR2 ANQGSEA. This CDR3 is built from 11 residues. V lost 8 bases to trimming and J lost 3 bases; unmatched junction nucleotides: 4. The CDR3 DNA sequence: TGCAGCATCCGGGACAGCTACGAGCAGTACTTC. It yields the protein CSIRDSYEQYF.

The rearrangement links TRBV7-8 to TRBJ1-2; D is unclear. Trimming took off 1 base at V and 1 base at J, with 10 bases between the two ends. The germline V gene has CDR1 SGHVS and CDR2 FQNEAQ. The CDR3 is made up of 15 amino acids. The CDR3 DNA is TGTGCCAGCAGCTTAGGGCCCGGGATTAACTATGGCTACACCTTC. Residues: CASSLGPGINYGYTF.

CDR3 amino acids: CASSLYLEGNGELFF. The CDR3 DNA follows: TGTGCCAGCAGTTTGTATTTGGAGGGGAACGGGGAGCTGTTTTTT. V is TRBV27 and J is TRBJ2-2, with a weak D call TRBD2 (6 bases). The V gene's germline CDR1 is MNHEY and CDR2 SMNVEV (reference sequence). The CDR3 consists of 15 residues. Between the trimmed V and J ends, which lost 3 bases and 7 bases, there was a span of 15 bases.

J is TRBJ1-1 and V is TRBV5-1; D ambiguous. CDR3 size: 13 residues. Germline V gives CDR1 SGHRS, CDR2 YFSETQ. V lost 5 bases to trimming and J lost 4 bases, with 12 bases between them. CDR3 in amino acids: CASRGQEGTEAFF. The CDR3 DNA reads TGCGCCAGCAGAGGGCAGGAGGGCACTGAAGCTTTCTTT.

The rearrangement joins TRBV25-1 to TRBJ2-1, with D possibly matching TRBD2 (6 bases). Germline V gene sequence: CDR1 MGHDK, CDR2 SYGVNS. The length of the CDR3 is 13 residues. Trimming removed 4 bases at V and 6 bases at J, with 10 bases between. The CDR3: CASSAGLFNEQFF. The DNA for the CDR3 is TGTGCCAGCAGTGCGGGACTTTTCAATGAGCAGTTCTTC.

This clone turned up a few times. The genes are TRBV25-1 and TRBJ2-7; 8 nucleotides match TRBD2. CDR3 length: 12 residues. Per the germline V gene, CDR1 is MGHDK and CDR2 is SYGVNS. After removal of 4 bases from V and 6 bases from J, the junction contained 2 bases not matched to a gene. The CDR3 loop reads CASSVAGGEQYF. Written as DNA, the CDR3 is TGTGCCAGCAGTGTGGCGGGGGGCGAGCAGTACTTC.